The clone carrying this T cell receptor beta chain showed up just once. The antigen remains unidentified. The entry originates in a study of OX40 agonist ivuxolimab in advanced cancers. Findings and limits, study-wide: Among the lowest peripheral clonal expansion occurred in 0.1-3.0 mg/kg partial responders.

The protocol was immunoSEQ multiplex PCR, while the TCRdb copy is restricted to in-frame clones and leaves out a portion. Altogether approximately 120,000 clones are present, roughly 92% being singletons, with the ten largest covering roughly 0.8%. Specimen: CD4+ or CD8+ T cells sorted from blood, collected in a trial of the OX40 agonist ivuxolimab. This clonotype originated in an adult with an advanced solid tumor such as melanoma, head and neck, liver or kidney cancer.

CDR3 in amino acids: CASSSGDTYEQYF. In DNA, the CDR3 is TGTGCCAGCAGTTCCGGGGATACCTACGAGCAGTACTTC. V is TRBV28 and J is TRBJ2-7; possible D gene TRBD2, 5 bases. Germline V gives CDR1 MDHEN, CDR2 SYDVKM. The CDR3 sequence is 13 residues long. The V and J ends lost 4 bases and 2 bases respectively, with 9 bases between them.